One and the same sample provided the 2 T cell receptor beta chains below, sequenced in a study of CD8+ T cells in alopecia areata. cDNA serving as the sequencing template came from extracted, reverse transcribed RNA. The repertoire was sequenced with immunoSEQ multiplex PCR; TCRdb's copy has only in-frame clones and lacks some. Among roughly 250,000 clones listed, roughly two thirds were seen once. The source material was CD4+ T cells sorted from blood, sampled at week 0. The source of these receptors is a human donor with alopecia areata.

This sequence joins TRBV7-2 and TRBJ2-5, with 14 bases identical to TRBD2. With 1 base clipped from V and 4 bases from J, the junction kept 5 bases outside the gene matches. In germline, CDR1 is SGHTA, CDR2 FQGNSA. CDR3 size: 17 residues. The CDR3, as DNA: TGTGCCAGCAGCTTAGGACTAGCGGGGGGGCAAGGAGAGACCCAGTACTTC. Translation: CASSLGLAGGQGETQYF.

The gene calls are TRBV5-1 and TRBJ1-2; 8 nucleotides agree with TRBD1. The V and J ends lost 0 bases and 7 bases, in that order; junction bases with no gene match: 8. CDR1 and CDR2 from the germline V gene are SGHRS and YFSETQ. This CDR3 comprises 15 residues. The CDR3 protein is CASSLGQGIPSGYTF. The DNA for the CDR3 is TGCGCCAGCAGCTTGGGACAGGGGATCCCAAGTGGCTACACCTTC.